The 32 T cell receptor beta chains below all came from one sample that was sequenced in a study of blood T cell repertoires in COVID-19 (dated by TCRdb to 2018 to 2021). Receptor libraries were prepared by the immunoSEQ multiplex PCR assay. The table comes from immuneACCESS by way of TCRdb, which keeps in-frame sequences with V and J called. Part of the clones is missing from these tables; in studies checked, under half for an unresolved V gene and the rest for unknown reasons. The sample table contains 65,000 to 80,000 clones; only one count was recorded for just over 85% of them. Of the sample, 1.5% to 2% falls within the top ten clones. Source material: peripheral blood. The receptor source for this set is a man aged 25-40 years with acute or convalescent COVID-19.

In its sample, this clone was seen a few times. This CDR3 reads CASSRAAGTEAFF. CDR3 sequence (DNA): TGTGCCAGCTCACGGGCCGCGGGCACTGAAGCTTTCTTT. The rearrangement joins TRBV18 to TRBJ1-1; no definite D call. The CDR3 has 13 residues. Trimming pared 4 bases from V and 4 bases from J, leaving 10 bases between. CDR1 and CDR2 from the germline V gene are KGHSH and LQKENI. Full variable domain (rest looked up from reference TRBV18 and TRBJ1-1): NAGVMQNPRHLVRRRGQEARLRCSPMKGHSHVYWYRQLPEEGLKFMVYLQKENIIDESGMPKERFSAEFPKEGPSILRIQQVVRGDSAAYFCASSRAAGTEAFFGQGTRLTVV.

The V gene is TRBV3-1 (or the pseudogene TRBV3-2), the J gene TRBJ1-4; D call uncertain. The length of the CDR3 is 15 residues. From germline, CDR1 is LGHDT and CDR2 YNNKEL (reference sequence). V gave up 0 bases and J gave up 1 base, with 6 bases separating them. This CDR3 is CASSQEFITNEKLFF. CDR3 in DNA: TGTGCCAGCAGCCAAGAATTTATAACTAATGAAAAACTGTTTTTT.

J is TRBJ1-2 and V is TRBV6-5; D gene uncertain. The germline V and J ends were trimmed by 2 bases and 2 bases, with 9 bases remaining between them. Per germline, CDR1 MNHEY and CDR2 SVGAGI. This CDR3 spans 14 amino acids. CDR3 DNA: TGTGCCAGCAGTTACAATCGTCTCAACTATGGCTACACCTTC. It codes for CASSYNRLNYGYTF.

The chain uses TRBV14 and TRBJ2-2; 8 bases match TRBD1. Germline CDR1 is SGHDN and CDR2 is FVKESK. The CDR3 contains 16 residues. V lost 4 bases, J lost 4 bases, and 8 bases stayed unmatched. The DNA of the CDR3 is TGTGCCAGCAGCCTCAGGGGGCAGGTAAGCACCGGGGAGCTGTTTTTT. Its translation: CASSLRGQVSTGELFF.

The V and J genes are TRBV6-5 and TRBJ1-5; D may be TRBD1 (5 bases). Per germline, CDR1 MNHEY and CDR2 SVGAGI. The CDR3 is 14 amino acids. Trimming pared 0 bases from V and 9 bases from J, leaving 12 bases between. CDR3 region: CASSYSEGPGPQHF. CDR3 sequence (DNA): TGTGCCAGCAGTTACTCGGAGGGGCCAGGGCCCCAGCATTTT.

The chain carries TRBV4-2 and TRBJ2-7, with D perhaps TRBD2 (6 bases). Germline CDR1 LGHNA, CDR2 YNFKEQ. Trimming took 1 base from V and 1 from J, leaving 17 bases between them. This CDR3 is built from 17 residues. The CDR3 bases are TGTGCCAGCAGCCAAGGGGGCCGTAGCGGACCTTCCTACGAGCAGTACTTC. This sequence encodes CASSQGGRSGPSYEQYF.

The chain has TRBV18 and TRBJ2-1; 8 bases match TRBD1. In germline, CDR1 is KGHSH, CDR2 LQKENI. The CDR3 has 14 amino acids. Unmatched junction bases numbered 11, after V lost 6 bases and J lost 10 bases. CDR3 nucleotide sequence: TGTGCCAGCTCTCGCGACGTGGGACAGGCAGAGCAGTTCTTC. It specifies CASSRDVGQAEQFF.

This chain connects TRBV5-4 to TRBJ2-2; TRBD2 matches at 9 bases. Germline assignment: CDR1 SGHNT and CDR2 YYREEE (reference sequence). The trim removed 7 bases at V and 5 bases at J, leaving 9 bases unmatched. There are 15 residues in the CDR3. CDR3 sequence (DNA): TGTGCCAGCCGGGGAGCGGGGGGTAGGACCGGGGAGCTGTTTTTT. This sequence encodes CASRGAGGRTGELFF. Combining the CDR3 with reference TRBV5-4 and TRBJ2-2 gives the whole variable domain ETGVTQSPTHLIKTRGQQVTLRCSSQSGHNTVSWYQQALGQGPQFIFQYYREEENGRGNFPPRFSGLQFPNYSSELNVNALELDDSALYLCASRGAGGRTGELFFGEGSRLTVL.

This chain uses TRBV11-3 with TRBJ2-5, with 7 bases identical to TRBD1. Germline V lookup: CDR1 SGHNT, CDR2 YENEEA. J lost 2 bases, V lost 4 bases, and 7 bases had no gene match. The CDR3 has 15 amino acids. CDR3 DNA sequence: TGTGCCAGCAGCTCTGGGACAGCACTTCAAGAGACCCAGTACTTC. It yields the protein CASSSGTALQETQYF.

This clone was counted a single time. This chain connects TRBV7-9 to TRBJ2-3, with D perhaps TRBD2 (6 bases). The CDR3 spans 13 residues. V gave up 1 base and J gave up 9 bases, with 11 bases separating them. CDR1 and CDR2 (germline): SEHNR, FQNEAQ (reference sequence). This CDR3 is CASSLDRGGTQYF. CDR3 in DNA: TGTGCCAGCAGCTTAGATCGCGGAGGGACGCAGTATTTT.

The gene calls are TRBV24-1 and TRBJ2-1, with a tentative D call TRBD2 (5 bases). The germline V gene has CDR1 KGHDR and CDR2 SFDVKD. The V and J ends lost 4 bases and 6 bases respectively, with 15 bases between them. The CDR3 length is 15 residues. CDR3 protein: CATSDKSAGLNEQFF. CDR3 sequence (DNA): TGTGCCACCAGTGACAAATCGGCAGGACTCAATGAGCAGTTCTTC.

This chain uses TRBV5-1 with TRBJ2-3; D might be TRBD1 (5 bases). The germline gives CDR1 SGHRS, CDR2 YFSETQ. The V end lost 5 bases, the J end lost 0 bases, and 10 bases lay between the germline ends. The CDR3 runs 14 residues. Written as DNA, the CDR3 is TGCGCCAGCAGGGGGCAAATAAGCACAGATACGCAGTATTTT. Its translation: CASRGQISTDTQYF.

This clone was observed a single time. The CDR3 is CASSKRTSGPNEQFF. In DNA form, the CDR3 reads TGTGCCAGCAGTAAACGGACTAGCGGGCCGAATGAGCAGTTCTTC. This sequence joins TRBV6-2 or TRBV6-3 and TRBJ2-1; 11 nucleotides match TRBD2. The CDR3 runs to 15 residues. CDR1 and CDR2 (germline): MNHEY, SVGEGT. J gave up 7 bases and V 5 bases, and 7 bases lay outside the gene matches.

The genes are TRBV10-3 and TRBJ1-2; 7 positions match TRBD1. The germline V gene encodes CDR1 ENHRY and CDR2 SYGVKD. With V trimmed by 6 bases and J by 3 bases, 13 bases remained unmatched. This CDR3 is 16 amino acids long. CDR3 sequence (DNA): TGTGCCATCAGAGCCGGGACAGTTAAGGGTGACTATGGCTACACCTTC. Translation gives CAIRAGTVKGDYGYTF.

The V call is TRBV6-5, the J call TRBJ2-3, with 7 bases that match TRBD1. Germline lookup yields CDR1 MNHEY and CDR2 SVGAGI. With 6 bases clipped from V and 5 bases from J, the junction kept 11 bases outside the gene matches. The CDR3 spans 15 residues. CDR3 protein: CASSPGQAPGDTQYF. The CDR3 bases are TGTGCCAGCAGCCCAGGACAGGCACCGGGAGATACGCAGTATTTT.

The chain couples TRBV5-6 to TRBJ1-1; 7 bases match TRBD1. Germline CDR1 reads SGHDT; CDR2 reads YYEEEE. The V and J ends lost 1 base and 8 bases, in that order; junction bases with no gene match: 5. CDR3 size: 13 residues. Written as DNA, the CDR3 is TGTGCCAGCAGCTTGCCCATGGGACAGGAAGCTTTCTTT. Its protein is CASSLPMGQEAFF.

For the CDR3, the DNA is TGTGCCAGCAGCCTAAGACAGGGTAACACCGGGGAGCTGTTTTTT. Protein: CASSLRQGNTGELFF. The rearrangement joins TRBV5-4 to TRBJ2-2; 7 bases match TRBD1. Germline loops: CDR1 SGHNT, CDR2 YYREEE (reference sequence). The CDR3 spans 15 residues. J gave up 2 bases and V 4 bases, and 5 bases lay outside the gene matches.

The chain employs TRBV7-2 and TRBJ1-1; D remains unclear. V was pared by 1 base and J by 3 bases, with 9 bases between. The germline V gene has CDR1 SGHTA and CDR2 FQGNSA. This CDR3 has 14 amino acids. The CDR3: CASSLEPGYTEAFF. The DNA of the CDR3 is TGTGCCAGCAGCTTAGAGCCCGGGTACACTGAAGCTTTCTTT. The full variable domain, its missing parts supplied by reference TRBV7-2 and TRBJ1-1, is GAGVSQSPSNKVTEKGKDVELRCDPISGHTALYWYRQSLGQGLEFLIYFQGNSAPDKSGLPSDRFSAERTGGSVSTLTIQRTQQEDSAVYLCASSLEPGYTEAFFGQGTRLTVV.

The chain employs TRBV5-1 and TRBJ2-4, with a possible D match to TRBD2 (7 bases). The germline CDR1 and CDR2 sequences are SGHRS and YFSETQ. V was trimmed by 1 base and J by 8 bases, leaving 13 bases between them. The CDR3 loop spans 14 amino acids. DNA of the CDR3: TGCGCCAGCAGCTTGTCGGGGGGCATTGACATTCAGTACTTC. This codes for CASSLSGGIDIQYF.

This CDR3 is CATSRGGIYTEAFF. As DNA, the CDR3 is TGTGCCACCAGCAGAGGCGGCATTTACACTGAAGCTTTCTTT. This sequence joins TRBV15 and TRBJ1-1; D gene ambiguous. From germline, CDR1 is LNHNV and CDR2 YYDKDF (reference sequence). There are 14 residues in the CDR3. V lost 1 base, J lost 3 bases, and 9 bases lay in between. The full variable domain, completed using reference TRBV15 and TRBJ1-1, is DAMVIQNPRYQVTQFGKPVTLSCSQTLNHNVMYWYQQKSSQAPKLLFHYYDKDFNNEADTPDNFQSRRPNTSFCFLDIRSPGLGDTAMYLCATSRGGIYTEAFFGQGTRLTVV.

The chain recombines TRBV6-2 or TRBV6-3 with TRBJ2-5; D possibly corresponds to TRBD1 (6 bases). Germline V gives CDR1 MNHEY, CDR2 SVGEGT. The CDR3 spans 14 residues. V was cut by 5 bases and J by 2 bases, with 12 bases left in between. The CDR3 DNA reads as TGTGCCAGCAGTGTCACAGGGTTTCAAGAGACCCAGTACTTC. This gives the protein CASSVTGFQETQYF.

V gene TRBV5-6 combines with J gene TRBJ2-3; 7 bases line up with TRBD1. Germline trimming cut 2 bases from V and 5 bases from J; bases unmatched to any gene: 8. The CDR3 extends over 15 amino acids. From germline, CDR1 is SGHDT and CDR2 YYEEEE. For the CDR3, the DNA is TGTGCCAGCAGCTTAAAGGGGGCTGGAGGAGATACGCAGTATTTT. Its translation is CASSLKGAGGDTQYF.

The CDR3 bases are TGTGCCAGCAGCCTGGGACAGGGGAATGAAAAACTGTTTTTT. Its protein is CASSLGQGNEKLFF. The chain links TRBV11-2 to TRBJ1-4; 10 positions match TRBD1. The CDR3 is 14 residues long. The V and J ends lost 5 bases and 5 bases, in that order; junction bases with no gene match: 2. Per the germline V gene, CDR1 is SGHAT and CDR2 is FQNNGV.

V usage is TRBV5-1 and J usage is TRBJ1-5, with TRBD1 as a possible D gene (5 bases). Germline loops: CDR1 SGHRS, CDR2 YFSETQ. The V end lost 2 bases, the J end lost 0 bases, and 18 bases lay between the germline ends. The CDR3 runs to 18 residues. Here the CDR3 reads CASSFSGHPIFSNQPQHF. The DNA for the CDR3 is TGCGCCAGCAGCTTTTCTGGACACCCTATCTTTAGCAATCAGCCCCAGCATTTT. The whole variable domain, remainder taken from reference TRBV5-1 and TRBJ1-5, is KAGVTQTPRYLIKTRGQQVTLSCSPISGHRSVSWYQQTPGQGLQFLFEYFSETQRNKGNFPGRFSGRQFSNSRSEMNVSTLELGDSALYLCASSFSGHPIFSNQPQHFGDGTRLSIL.

This rearrangement joins TRBV4-1 to TRBJ2-5; possible D gene TRBD2, 5 bases. V gave up 3 bases and J gave up 0 bases, with 11 bases separating them. CDR3 length: 15 residues. In germline, CDR1 is MGHRA, CDR2 YSYEKL. The CDR3: CASSHLDWNQETQYF. The CDR3, as DNA: TGCGCCAGCAGCCACCTGGACTGGAACCAAGAGACCCAGTACTTC.

V gene TRBV7-2 combines with J gene TRBJ2-3, with D possibly TRBD2 on 5 matching bases. The V gene lost 3 bases and the J gene lost 4 bases, with 23 bases spanning the gap. The germline V gene encodes CDR1 SGHTA and CDR2 FQGNSA. The length of the CDR3 is 18 residues. The DNA for the CDR3 is TGTGCCAGCAGCTTTCCTCGAATCACTAGTTATGAAGCAGATACGCAGTATTTT. This codes for CASSFPRITSYEADTQYF.

The rearrangement links TRBV6-4 to TRBJ1-6; unclear D gene. V lost 10 bases to trimming and J lost 10 bases, with 14 bases between them. The CDR3 is 12 residues long. The germline CDR1 and CDR2 sequences are MRHNA and SNTAGT. CDR3 residues: CATVEGTSPLHF. CDR3 nucleotide sequence: TGTGCCACAGTAGAGGGTACCTCACCCCTCCACTTT.

The chain has TRBV2 and TRBJ1-5; 9 bases map to TRBD1. The CDR3 covers 15 residues. V shed 4 bases, J shed 6 bases, and the junction held 7 bases outside the gene matches. CDR1 and CDR2 (germline): SNHLY, FYNNEI. The DNA of the CDR3 is TGTGCCAGCAGTGTAGGCCGGGACAGGGTTCAGCCCCAGCATTTT. Translated, it gives CASSVGRDRVQPQHF.

V is TRBV12-3 or TRBV12-4 and J is TRBJ1-2, with D possibly being TRBD1 (6 bases). Trimming took off 5 bases at V and 2 bases at J, with 9 bases between the two ends. The CDR3 contains 13 residues. Written as DNA, the CDR3 is TGTGCCAGCAGTCGGGACATCAACTATGGCTACACCTTC. Translation: CASSRDINYGYTF.

CDR3: CSVEARGDYGYTF. The CDR3 DNA sequence: TGCAGCGTTGAAGCCCGCGGGGACTATGGCTACACCTTC. The chain joins TRBV29-1 to TRBJ1-2; the D is unclear. The V and J ends lost 1 base and 3 bases respectively, with 9 bases between them. The CDR3 length is 13 residues. Germline V gene sequence: CDR1 SQVTM, CDR2 ANQGSEA.

V usage is TRBV4-3 and J usage is TRBJ2-7, with 12 bases that match TRBD1. This CDR3 is built from 16 residues. The V gene end was trimmed by 0 bases and the J gene end by 4 bases; junction bases not matched to a gene: 4. Germline V gene lookup returns CDR1 LGHNA and CDR2 YSLEER. CDR3 residues: CASSQDRDRGHYEQYF. CDR3 coding DNA: TGCGCCAGCAGCCAAGATAGGGACAGGGGGCATTACGAGCAGTACTTC.

CDR3 nucleotides: TGTGCCAGTACTCCTGGGACAGGACAGCTCTCTGGAAACACCATATATTTT. Translation: CASTPGTGQLSGNTIYF. The chain employs TRBV19 and TRBJ1-3; 8 bases map to TRBD1. The CDR3 sequence is 17 residues long. Germline V gives CDR1 LNHDA, CDR2 SQIVND (reference sequence). Trimming cost V 7 bases and J 0 bases; bases outside gene matches: 11. Combining the CDR3 with reference TRBV19 and TRBJ1-3 gives the whole variable domain DGGITQSPKYLFRKEGQNVTLSCEQNLNHDAMYWYRQDPGQGLRLIYYSQIVNDFQKGDIAEGYSVSREKKESFPLTVTSAQKNPTAFYLCASTPGTGQLSGNTIYFGEGSWLTVV.